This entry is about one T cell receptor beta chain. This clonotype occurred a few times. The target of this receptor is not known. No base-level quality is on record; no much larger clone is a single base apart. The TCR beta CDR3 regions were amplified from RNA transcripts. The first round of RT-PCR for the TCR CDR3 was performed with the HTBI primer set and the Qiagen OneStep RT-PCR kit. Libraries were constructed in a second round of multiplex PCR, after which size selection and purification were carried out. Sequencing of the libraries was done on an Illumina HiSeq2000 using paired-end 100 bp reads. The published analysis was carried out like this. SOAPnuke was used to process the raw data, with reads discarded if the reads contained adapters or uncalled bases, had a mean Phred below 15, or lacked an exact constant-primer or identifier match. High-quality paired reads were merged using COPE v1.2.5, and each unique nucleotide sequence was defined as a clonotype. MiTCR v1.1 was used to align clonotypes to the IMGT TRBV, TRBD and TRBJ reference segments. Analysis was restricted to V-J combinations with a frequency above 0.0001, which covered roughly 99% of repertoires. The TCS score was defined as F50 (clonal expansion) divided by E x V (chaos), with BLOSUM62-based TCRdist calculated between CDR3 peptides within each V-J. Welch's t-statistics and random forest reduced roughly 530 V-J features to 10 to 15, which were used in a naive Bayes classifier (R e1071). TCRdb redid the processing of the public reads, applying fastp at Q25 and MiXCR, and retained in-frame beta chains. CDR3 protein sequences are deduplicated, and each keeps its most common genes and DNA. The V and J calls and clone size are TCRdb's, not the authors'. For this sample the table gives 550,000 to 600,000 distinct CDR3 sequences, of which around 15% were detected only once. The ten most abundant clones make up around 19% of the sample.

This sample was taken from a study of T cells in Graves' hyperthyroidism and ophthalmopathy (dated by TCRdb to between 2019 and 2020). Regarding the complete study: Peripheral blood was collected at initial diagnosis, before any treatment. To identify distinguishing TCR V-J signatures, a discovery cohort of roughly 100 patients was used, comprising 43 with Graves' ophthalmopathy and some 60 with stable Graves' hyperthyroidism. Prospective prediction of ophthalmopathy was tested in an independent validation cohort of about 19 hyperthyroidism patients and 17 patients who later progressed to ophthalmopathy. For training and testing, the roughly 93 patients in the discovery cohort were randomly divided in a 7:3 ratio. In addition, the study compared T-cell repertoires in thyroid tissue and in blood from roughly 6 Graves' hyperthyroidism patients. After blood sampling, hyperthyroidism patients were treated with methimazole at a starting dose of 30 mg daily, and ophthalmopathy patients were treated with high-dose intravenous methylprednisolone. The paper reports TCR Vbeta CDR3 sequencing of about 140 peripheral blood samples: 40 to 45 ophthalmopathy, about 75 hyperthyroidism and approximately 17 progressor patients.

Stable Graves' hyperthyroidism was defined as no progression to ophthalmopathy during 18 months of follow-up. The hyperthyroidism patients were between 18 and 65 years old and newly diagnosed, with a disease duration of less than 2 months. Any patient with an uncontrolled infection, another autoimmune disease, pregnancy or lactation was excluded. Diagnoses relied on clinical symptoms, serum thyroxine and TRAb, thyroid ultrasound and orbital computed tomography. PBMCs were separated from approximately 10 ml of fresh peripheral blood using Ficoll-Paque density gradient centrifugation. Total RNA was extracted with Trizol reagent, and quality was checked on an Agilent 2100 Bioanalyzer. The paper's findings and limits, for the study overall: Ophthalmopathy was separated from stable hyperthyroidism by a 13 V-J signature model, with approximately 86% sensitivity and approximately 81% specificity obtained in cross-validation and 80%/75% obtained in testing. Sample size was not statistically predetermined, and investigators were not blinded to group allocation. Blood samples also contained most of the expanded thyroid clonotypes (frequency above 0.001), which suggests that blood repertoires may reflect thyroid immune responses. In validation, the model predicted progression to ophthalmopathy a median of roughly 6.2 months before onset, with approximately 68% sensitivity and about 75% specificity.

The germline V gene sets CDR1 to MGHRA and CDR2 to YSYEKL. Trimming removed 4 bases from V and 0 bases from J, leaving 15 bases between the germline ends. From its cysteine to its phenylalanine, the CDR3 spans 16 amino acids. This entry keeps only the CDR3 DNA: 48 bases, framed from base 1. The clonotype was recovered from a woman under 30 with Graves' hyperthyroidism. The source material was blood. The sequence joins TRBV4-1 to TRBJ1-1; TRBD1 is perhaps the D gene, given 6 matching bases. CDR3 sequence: CASSLVGGAVNTEAFF. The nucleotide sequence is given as TGCGCCAGCAGCCTCGTAGGGGGGGCTGTGAACACTGAAGCTTTCTTT.